This TCR beta chain appears in the sequencing data of a study of shared clonotypes between healthy human individuals. Recent acute infections and vaccinations were absent in the healthy HIV-negative adult donors. This clone has a single count. Trimming left V 7 bases short and J 4 bases short, with 18 bases between. This CDR3 has 14 residues. Germline V gene lookup returns CDR1 SGHRS and CDR2 YFSETQ. Measured with immunoSEQ multiplex PCR; TCRdb has only the in-frame clones, and not every one. The data show just over 2,000,000 clones, 85% to 95% seen once. The origin of this receptor is a man between 18 and 29 years old in good health. The chain couples TRBV5-1 to TRBJ2-7; D tentatively fits TRBD1 or TRBD2 (5 bases each). Source material: naive CD4+ T cells sorted from blood. Subset defined: CD45RA+ positively selected. This CDR3 reads CASLSNSGRYEQYF. The CDR3 bases are TGCGCCAGCCTGAGCAACTCGGGACGATACGAGCAGTACTTC.